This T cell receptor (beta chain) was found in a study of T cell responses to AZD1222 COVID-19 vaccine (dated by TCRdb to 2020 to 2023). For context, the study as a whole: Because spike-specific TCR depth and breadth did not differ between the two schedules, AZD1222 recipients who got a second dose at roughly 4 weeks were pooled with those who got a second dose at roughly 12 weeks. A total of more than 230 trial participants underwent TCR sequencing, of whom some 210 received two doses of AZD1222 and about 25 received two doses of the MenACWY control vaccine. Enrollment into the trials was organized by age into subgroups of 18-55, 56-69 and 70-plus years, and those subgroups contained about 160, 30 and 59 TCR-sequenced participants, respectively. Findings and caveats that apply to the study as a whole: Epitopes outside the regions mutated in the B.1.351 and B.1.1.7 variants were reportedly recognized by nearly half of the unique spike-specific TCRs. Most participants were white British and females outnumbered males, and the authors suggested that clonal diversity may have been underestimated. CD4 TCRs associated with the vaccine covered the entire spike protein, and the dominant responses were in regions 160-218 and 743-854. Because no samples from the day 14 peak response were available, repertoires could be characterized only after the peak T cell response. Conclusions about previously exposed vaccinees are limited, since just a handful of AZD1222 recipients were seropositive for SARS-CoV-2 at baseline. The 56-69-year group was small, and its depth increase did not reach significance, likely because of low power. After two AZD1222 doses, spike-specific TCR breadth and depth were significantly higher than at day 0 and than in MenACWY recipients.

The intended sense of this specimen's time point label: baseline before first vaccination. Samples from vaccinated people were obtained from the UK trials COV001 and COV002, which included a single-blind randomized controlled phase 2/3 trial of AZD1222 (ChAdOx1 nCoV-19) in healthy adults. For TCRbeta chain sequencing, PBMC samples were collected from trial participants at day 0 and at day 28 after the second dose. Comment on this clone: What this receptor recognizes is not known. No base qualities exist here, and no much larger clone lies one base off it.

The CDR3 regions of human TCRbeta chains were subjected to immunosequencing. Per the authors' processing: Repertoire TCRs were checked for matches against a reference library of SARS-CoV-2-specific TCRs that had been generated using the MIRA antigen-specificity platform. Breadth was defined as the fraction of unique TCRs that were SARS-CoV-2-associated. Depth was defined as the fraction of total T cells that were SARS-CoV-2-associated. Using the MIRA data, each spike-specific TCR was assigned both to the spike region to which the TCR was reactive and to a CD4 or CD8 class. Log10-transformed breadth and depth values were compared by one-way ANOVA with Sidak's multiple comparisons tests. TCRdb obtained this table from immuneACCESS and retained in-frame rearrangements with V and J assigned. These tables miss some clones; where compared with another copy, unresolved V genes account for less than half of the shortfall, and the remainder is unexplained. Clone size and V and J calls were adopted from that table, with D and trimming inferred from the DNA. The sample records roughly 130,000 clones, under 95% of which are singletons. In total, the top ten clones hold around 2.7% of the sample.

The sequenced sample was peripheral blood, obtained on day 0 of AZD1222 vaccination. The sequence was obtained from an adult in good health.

Here the CDR3 is given as CASSEESGVSDTQYF. The DNA sequence is TGCGCCAGCAGTGAGGAGTCGGGGGTCTCAGATACGCAGTATTTT. The V gene is TRBV10-2 and the J gene is TRBJ2-3; a tentative D match to TRBD2 spans 6 bases. V lost 2 bases and J lost 4 bases; the stretch between them is 13 bases long. Sequences WSHSY (CDR1) and SAAADI (CDR2) are obtained from the germline V gene. The CDR3 has 15 amino acids, counting the end cysteine and phenylalanine. Only CDR3 DNA is held: 45 bases, read in frame from base 1.